Shown below are 5 T cell receptor beta chains from a single sample sequenced in a study of T cell responses to AZD1222 COVID-19 vaccine. Measured with immunoSEQ multiplex PCR; TCRdb has only the in-frame clones, and not every one. This sample yields 100,000 to 150,000 clones, of which roughly 85% are seen a single time; 4.4% belongs to the top ten. The sample was peripheral blood, taken 28 days after the second AZD1222 dose. The origin of the receptors is an adult who received the AZD1222 COVID-19 vaccine.

The gene calls are TRBV5-1 and TRBJ1-1; D is uncertain. This CDR3 has 15 amino acids. V was shortened by 4 bases and J by 5 bases, with 18 bases between the two germline ends. CDR1 is SGHRS, CDR2 YFSETQ, per germline. CDR3 coding DNA: TGCGCCAGCAGCCCTATCCGGGTTGGGTTAACTGAAGCTTTCTTT. It is translated as CASSPIRVGLTEAFF. Together with reference TRBV5-1 and TRBJ1-1, the CDR3 gives the full variable domain: KAGVTQTPRYLIKTRGQQVTLSCSPISGHRSVSWYQQTPGQGLQFLFEYFSETQRNKGNFPGRFSGRQFSNSRSEMNVSTLELGDSALYLCASSPIRVGLTEAFFGQGTRLTVV.

The chain is built from TRBV6-5 and TRBJ1-1; D unclear. The germline gives CDR1 MNHEY, CDR2 SVGAGI. V was shortened by 7 bases and J by 3 bases, with 9 bases between the two germline ends. The CDR3 is 12 amino acids. CDR3 loop: CASIGKHTEAFF. For the CDR3, the DNA is TGTGCCAGCATCGGCAAGCACACTGAAGCTTTCTTT.

The chain has TRBV11-2 and TRBJ2-1; 13 positions match TRBD2. Germline loops: CDR1 SGHAT, CDR2 FQNNGV. The CDR3 has 15 amino acids. Unmatched junction bases numbered 5, after V lost 4 bases and J lost 8 bases. This CDR3 is CASSSGLAGLHEQFF. The CDR3 DNA reads as TGTGCCAGCAGCTCGGGACTAGCGGGGTTACATGAGCAGTTCTTC.

This clone came up once. The chain carries TRBV28 and TRBJ1-4, with D tentatively TRBD1 (6 bases). V gave up 6 bases and J gave up 6 bases, with 17 bases separating them. The germline gives CDR1 MDHEN, CDR2 SYDVKM. The CDR3 totals 15 residues. The CDR3 sequence: CASSWAGTSDEKLFF. The CDR3 DNA reads TGTGCCAGCAGCTGGGCCGGGACATCGGATGAAAAACTGTTTTTT.

The chain is built from TRBV28 and TRBJ2-2; D is unresolved. CDR1 and CDR2 from the germline V gene are MDHEN and SYDVKM. Trimming cost V 7 bases and J 4 bases, with 13 bases left between them. CDR3 length: 14 amino acids. CDR3 loop: CASKVEERTGELFF. Written as DNA, the CDR3 is TGTGCCAGCAAGGTCGAGGAGCGCACCGGGGAGCTGTTTTTT.